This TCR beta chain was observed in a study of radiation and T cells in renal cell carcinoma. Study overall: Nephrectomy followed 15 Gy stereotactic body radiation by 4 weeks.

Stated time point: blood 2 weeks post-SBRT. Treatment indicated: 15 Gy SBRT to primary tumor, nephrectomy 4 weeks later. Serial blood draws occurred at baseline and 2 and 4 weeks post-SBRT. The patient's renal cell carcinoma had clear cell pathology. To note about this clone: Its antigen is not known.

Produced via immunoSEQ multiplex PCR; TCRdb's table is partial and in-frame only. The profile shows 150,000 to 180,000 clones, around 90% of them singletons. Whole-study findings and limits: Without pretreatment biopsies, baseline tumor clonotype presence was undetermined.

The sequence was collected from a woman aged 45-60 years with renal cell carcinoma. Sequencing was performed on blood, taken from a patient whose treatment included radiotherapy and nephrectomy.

The chain's CDR3 is CASSLQRGITRGLDGYTF. CDR3 in DNA: TGTGCCAGCAGCTTACAGCGTGGCATAACCAGGGGCCTAGATGGCTACACCTTC. The V and J genes are TRBV11-2 and TRBJ1-2; weak D call: TRBD1 (6 bases). V lost 2 bases to trimming and J lost 6 bases, with 25 bases between them. The germline CDR1 and CDR2 sequences are SGHAT and FQNNGV. The CDR3 consists of 18 residues. The full variable domain, rest sourced from reference TRBV11-2 and TRBJ1-2, is EAGVAQSPRYKIIEKRQSVAFWCNPISGHATLYWYQQILGQGPKLLIQFQNNGVVDDSQLPKDRFSAERLKGVDSTLKIQPAKLEDSAVYLCASSLQRGITRGLDGYTFGSGTRLTVV.